The 8 T cell receptor beta chains listed next were all sequenced from one sample in a study of T-cell reconstitution after alpha-beta-depleted transplantation in children. Unique molecular identifiers were built into the TCRbeta library. Using its own MiXCR run on the PCR reads, TCRdb lists one record per CDR3 protein. This table holds hundreds of thousands of distinct CDR3 sequences, roughly 10% found once. This sample comprised PBMCs from the stem cell graft donor, obtained from the stem cell graft. These receptors all stem from a human donor who donated a stem cell graft to a child with acute myeloid leukemia.

This clonotype was counted at least ten times. The V call is TRBV6-5, the J call TRBJ2-7; 9 bases map to TRBD2. The CDR3 is 16 amino acids. Germline assignment: CDR1 MNHEY and CDR2 SVGAGI. V lost 8 bases and J lost 7; bases outside the gene matches: 18. The CDR3 bases are TGTGCCAGCGGCCCTCGGGGGGCGGGAGGGGTTAAGGAGCAGTACTTC. Residues: CASGPRGAGGVKEQYF.

CDR3 coding DNA: TGTGCCGTCCATGGGCGGGAGGTGAACACCGGGGAGCTGTTTTTT. It codes for CAVHGREVNTGELFF. J is TRBJ2-2 and V is TRBV12-3 or TRBV12-4; 8 nucleotides align to TRBD2. The CDR3 spans 15 residues. After removal of 11 bases from V and 1 base from J, the junction contained 9 bases not matched to a gene.

This clonotype has a count of ten or more. The chain employs TRBV9 and TRBJ2-2; D is undetermined. Germline assignment: CDR1 SGDLS and CDR2 YYNGEE. The CDR3 contains 11 residues. Trimming left V 0 bases short and J 10 bases short, with 4 bases between. The CDR3 bases are TGTGCCAGCAGCGTAGGGGTGGAGCTGTTTTTT. Its translation is CASSVGVELFF.

This chain links TRBV28 with TRBJ2-7; D is ambiguous. Germline V gene data show CDR1 as MDHEN and CDR2 as SYDVKM. The CDR3 contains 15 residues. V gave up 8 bases and J gave up 0 bases, with 17 bases separating them. The DNA for the CDR3 is TGTGCCAGCTGGGCCAAGATTGTTGGCTCCTACGAGCAGTACTTC. The encoded protein is CASWAKIVGSYEQYF.

In its sample, this clonotype was seen a few times. The genes are TRBV12-3 or TRBV12-4 and TRBJ1-5; D perhaps matches TRBD1 (5 bases). The V end lost 4 bases, the J end lost 3 bases, and 13 bases lay between the germline ends. The CDR3 extends over 15 amino acids. The CDR3 coding sequence is TGTGCCAGCAGTTCGGGGGGGTTGGCCAATCAGCCCCAGCATTTT. It codes for CASSSGGLANQPQHF.

This clonotype was counted between two and nine times. This chain joins TRBV6-5 and TRBJ1-5; D may be TRBD1 (5 bases). The CDR3 loop spans 14 amino acids. The V gene's germline CDR1 is MNHEY and CDR2 SVGAGI. V was trimmed by 0 bases and J by 8 bases, leaving 11 bases between them. CDR3 coding DNA: TGTGCCAGCAGTTACTCATCAGGGAAGGAGCCCCAGCATTTT. As protein: CASSYSSGKEPQHF.

This clonotype was detected only a few times. The chain uses TRBV30 and TRBJ2-7; D ambiguous. CDR1 is GTSNPN, CDR2 SVGIG, per germline (reference sequence). This CDR3 contains 11 residues. The V gene lost 0 bases and the J gene lost 12 bases, with 12 bases spanning the gap. The CDR3, as DNA: TGTGCCTGGAGTGTAGGCAGAAGTATGTACTTC. It encodes CAWSVGRSMYF. Using reference TRBV30 and TRBJ2-7 for the parts outside the CDR3, the full variable domain is SQTIHQWPATLVQPVGSPLSLECTVEGTSNPNLYWYRQAAGRGLQLLFYSVGIGQISSEVPQNLSASRPQDRQFILSSKKLLLSDSGFYLCAWSVGRSMYFGPGTRLTVT.

The chain is built from TRBV27 and TRBJ2-1, with TRBD1 identical over 10 bases. The CDR3 contains 16 residues. V was pared by 4 bases and J by 0 bases, with 3 bases of the junction left unmatched. Germline lookup yields CDR1 MNHEY and CDR2 SMNVEV (reference sequence). CDR3 residues: CASSYGDRGSYNEQFF. The CDR3 nucleotides read TGTGCCAGCAGTTATGGGGACAGGGGCTCCTACAATGAGCAGTTCTTC.